This T cell receptor beta chain was sequenced for a study of cytomegalovirus exposure and HLA in healthy donors (dated by TCRdb to 2016 to 2017). As for the study more broadly: In an earlier analysis of several hundred of the donors, about 260 Gb of sequence data and 117 million unique TCR beta sequences from approximately 180 million T cells were reported. Around 300 gigabases of sequencing data and around 87 million unique TCR sequences were included in an early release covering 500 to 750 HLA-typed donors. Among the roughly 380 genotyped donors, about 85% belonged to the genetic ancestry cluster associated with self-reported Caucasian donors. The study aimed to test whether signatures of past pathogen exposure could be identified by cataloging public T cell receptors. The study profiled the T cell repertoires of 550 to 700 subjects by immunosequencing and related them to cytomegalovirus serostatus. Besides the first cohort of 666 subjects, a separate validation cohort made up of over 100 different subjects was used. To predict cytomegalovirus infection status, the study combined high-throughput TCR immunosequencing, statistical association of individual TCRs with disease status, and machine learning. A later analysis re-analyzed previously published TCR beta repertoires from roughly 690 donors and added high-resolution HLA genotyping to study TCR occurrence patterns. The later analysis used no new phenotypic data to find candidate immune exposures, relying instead on TCR beta sequences and their occurrence across donors. To decide whether each TCR beta V gene segment behaved as functional or pseudogenic, an earlier analysis of some 570 of the donors relied on high-throughput TCR beta sequencing. Alongside the repertoire data, information on donor age, sex, ethnicity and CMV serostatus was compiled. A later genetic analysis used genome-wide SNP genotypes for about 65% of the roughly 700 donors, treating that subset as a discovery cohort. All discovery cohort repertoires had been generated using a single sequencing platform. HLA typing covered class I and class II loci at four-digit resolution. The number of donors typed differed by locus, with roughly 629-640 for A, B, C, DRB1 and DQB1, around 560 for DQA1, 606 for DPA1, and over 400 for DPB1. A few DR-DQ haplotypes were handled as single units for association and clustering because linkage in the cohort was strong. Across some 400 genotyped donors of the cohort, an average of 235,054 unique TCR beta nucleotide sequences per donor were sequenced, and 15% to 20% of those sequences were non-productive. General conclusions and limits of the study: According to a later analysis, TCR association rates differed among HLA loci, with DRB1 alleles showing the most associated TCRs and HLA-C alleles showing the fewest. It was suggested by the authors that the approach could potentially be generalized to other disease states and immunological phenotypes. The only immune exposure information available for the cohort was CMV serostatus. Linkage disequilibrium might explain the correlated functional status among segregating V segments, but an unknown experimental factor could not be ruled out. Strong co-occurrence of HLA alleles, especially DR and DQ, made assigning TCR associations to individual alleles difficult. Compared with the roughly 700-donor mean, donors in an Asian-associated ancestry cluster had fewer N-insertions in productive TCRs, according to a later genetic analysis. At a false discovery rate of 0.05, a later analysis linked under 20,000 TCR beta sequences to specific HLA alleles. In the study, approximately 150 TCR beta chains were listed as associated with cytomegalovirus. A few of the identified cytomegalovirus-associated TCR beta chains were confirmed in vitro to be specific for cytomegalovirus antigens. A later analysis found that most CMV-associated TCR beta chains appeared HLA-restricted, with HLA associations seemingly driven largely by CMV exposure. In a later analysis, HLA-associated TCR beta chains showed more clonal expansion and lower generation probabilities than non-associated chains that were equally common. In an earlier analysis of several hundred of the donors, most TCR beta V segments were observed in productive rearrangements about 90% or about 30% of the time, broadly matching IMGT annotations. A later genetic analysis associated a missense DCLRE1C variant with V-gene and J-gene trimming of TCR beta chains, and an independent cohort replicated the association. The earlier analysis of around 600 of the donors excluded about 16 rarely observed V segments, including chromosome 9 orphons, because counts were too low. This cohort had only TCR beta chains sequenced, and the lack of alpha or paired-chain data limited which features could be detected. The sequencing pipeline was judged likely to have produced a cluster of highly shared sequence variants as a technical artifact. While some public TCRs were present in many individuals, most TCR sequences turned up only very rarely across donors. Cytomegalovirus status was reported to be diagnosed by the classifier with high specificity and sensitivity in both the original and validation cohorts. A further reported finding was that TCR beta sequences accurately predicted the HLA-A and HLA-B alleles for most subjects in the first cohort. Sequencing depth was assumed to be roughly uniform across donors in the presence/absence analyses, though that assumption may not hold. Because HLA typing was unavailable for some donors at each locus, only the typed subset was used in association tests. The 87-base-pair reads could not distinguish some IMGT-functional V segments, including TRBV6-2 and TRBV6-3, so those segments were excluded. Several of the top co-occurrence clusters appeared to be linked to parvovirus B19, influenza, CMV and Epstein-Barr virus, according to a later analysis.

The cohort consisted of 600 to 700 healthy bone marrow donors. At the time of sampling, every cohort member was nominally healthy, though immune exposures that went unrecorded were likely present. The donor tested CMV seropositive and was one of the 289 seropositive cohort members. A peripheral blood sample was provided by each donor, and peripheral blood mononuclear cells were used for TCR beta sequencing. The Qiagen DNeasy Blood Extraction Kit was used to extract genomic DNA from the blood cell samples. A remark on this clone: Its antigen target is currently unknown. Base qualities are not at hand, and no much larger clone is one base apart.

Germline trimming: 6 bases from V, 5 bases from J; junction bases outside gene matches: 13. The CDR3 contains 15 residues, cysteine and phenylalanine counted. Left in the record is the CDR3 DNA by itself, 45 bases read in frame from the first base. CDR1 and CDR2, per the germline V gene, are KGHSH and LQKENI. Libraries were made using the immunoSEQ multiplex PCR assay. For the multiplex PCR, a mixture combining 60 forward primers for TCR Vbeta segments and 13 reverse primers for TCR Jbeta segments was used. The CDR3 region of rearranged TCR beta genes was amplified from genomic DNA with a multiplex PCR assay. The Illumina HiSeq System was used to sequence the amplified TCR beta libraries as 87-base-pair reads. The source study handled its data this way. Across the 500 to 850 repertoires, a later analysis counted 78 million or so unique TCR beta chains, roughly 11 million of which were shared by at least two donors. To remove PCR and sequencing errors, raw reads were error-corrected and collapsed into unique sequences using a nearest-neighbor algorithm that merged closely related sequences. To assign V, D and J gene segments, CDR3 sequences were aligned to IMGT reference sequences. For a sequence to be retained, a match of at least six nucleotides to both a V gene segment and a J gene segment was required. Rearrangements were classified as productive when the CDR3 lacked stop codons and remained in frame with V and J, and all other rearrangements were classified as non-productive. Following IMGT convention, CDR3 was defined as the stretch from the second conserved V-encoded cysteine to the conserved J-encoded phenylalanine. The earlier analysis of a few hundred of the donors excluded sequences that lacked an unambiguous match to a single V gene segment. In an earlier analysis of 587 of the donors, a V segment was called functional when productive rearrangements were above 56.7%, and segregating when the standard deviation between donors exceeded 5%. A statistical classification framework was built for diagnosing cytomegalovirus status from the catalog of TCR beta chain sequences. In a later analysis, TCR nucleotide sequences were compared against IMGT/GENE-DB human TR gene sequences so that V and J genes could be assigned. In a later analysis, CDR3 sequences and most-parsimonious VDJ recombination scenarios were assigned using the TCRdist pipeline. In a later analysis, each TCR beta chain was defined by its CDR3 amino acid sequence together with its V-gene family, and reads lacking a unique V-gene family were excluded. A later analysis removed 450 to 600 highly shared, low-generation-probability nucleotide sequences to deal with suspected cross-contamination and a sequencing artifact. In a later analysis, a clonal expansion index for each public chain was calculated from normalized within-repertoire ranks of inferred template counts. In a later analysis, generation probabilities were computed with a VDJ recombination model fitted to out-of-frame rearrangements, and the resulting probabilities were checked against IGoR. Hypergeometric tests were used in a later analysis to score TCR-TCR, TCR-HLA and TCR-CMV co-occurrence, with a repertoire-size bias correction applied to the TCR pairs. A later analysis estimated false discovery rates by permuting HLA or CMV assignments 20 times. A later analysis grouped co-occurring TCRs with DBSCAN, adding TCRdist sequence similarity when clustering within HLA-allele-positive subsets. Co-occurrence clustering excluded repertoires with fewer than 30,000 or more than 120,000 public chains, plus five with anomalous nucleotide sharing. TCRdb limited this immuneACCESS table to in-frame rearrangements with V and J called. A share of clones is missing; checked studies link under half to unresolved V genes, and the rest is unexplained. That table gives V, J and clone size, and the DNA gave D and trimming. The sample has some 210,000 clones on record, more than 60% of them singletons. Jointly, the top ten make up roughly 2.1% of the sample.

The sequenced sample consisted of PBMCs. This TCR derives from a woman aged 25 to 39 in good health and CMV-seropositive. The chain employs TRBV18 and TRBJ2-7, with 7 middle bases fitting TRBD2. The DNA is TGTGCCAGCTCCCCCACCAGACTAGCCTATAACGAGCAGTACTTC. Translated, it reads CASSPTRLAYNEQYF.